Sequencing of this T cell receptor (beta chain) was carried out in a study of shared clonotypes between healthy human individuals. On this clone: Its target is unknown.

Method: immunoSEQ multiplex PCR; TCRdb's copy keeps in-frame clones and lacks some. This sample carries some 1 million clones, about 75% of them seen once, and the ten largest clones take roughly 1.5%. Study-level results: Measured sharing among donors was expected to vary with sequencing depth.

The CDR3 sequence is 15 residues long. Germline V gene lookup returns CDR1 SGHKS and CDR2 YYEKEE (reference sequence). J lost 5 bases, V lost 4 bases, and 9 bases had no gene match. This chain joins TRBV5-5 and TRBJ2-5; 9 bases fit TRBD1. The sequencing sample was made of memory CD4+ T cells sorted from blood. As for subset: CD45RA-negative fraction. The source of this sequence is a young man in good health. The CDR3 loop is CASSRGTGSLETQYF. The CDR3 nucleotides are TGTGCCAGCAGCCGCGGGACAGGGTCGCTCGAGACCCAGTACTTC.